This entry lists 20 T cell receptor beta chains sequenced from one sample in a study of regulatory T cells in long-lasting Graves disease. As to time point: newly diagnosed GD, antithyroid drugs for less than 3 months. From RNA extracted from PBMCs, the TCR library was made. In building TCR beta libraries, iRepertoire HTBI primers were used together with Arm-PCR of CDR3 regions. TCRdb redid the calling of the multiplex PCR reads with MiXCR, one entry per CDR3 protein. Among some 500,000 distinct CDR3 sequences listed, roughly a sixth were seen once. The same sample was also studied in work on T cells in Graves' hyperthyroidism and ophthalmopathy.

Material: peripheral blood mononuclear cells (PBMCs), obtained at new diagnosis, from a patient treated with antithyroid drugs. The receptors shown here come from a woman aged 35 to 59 with Graves disease.

This clonotype was seen just once. V is TRBV19 and J is TRBJ1-1; tentative D call: TRBD1 (5 bases). The CDR3 covers 16 residues. Trimming left V 4 bases short and J 0 bases short, with 15 bases between. The germline V gene has CDR1 LNHDA and CDR2 SQIVND (reference sequence). CDR3: CASSTRGYSMNTEAFF. CDR3 bases: TGTGCCAGTAGTACCCGGGGCTATTCTATGAACACTGAAGCTTTCTTT.

Turning to this clonotype: At one end the junction does not follow the germline gene, possibly because of a read error. This chain links TRBV12-3 or TRBV12-4 with TRBJ1-3; a possible D gene is TRBD1 (5 bases). The CDR3 length is 15 residues. The CDR3 is CAGSLGLDSGNTIYF. The CDR3 bases are TGTGCCGGCAGTTTGGGGCTCGACTCTGGAAACACCATATATTTT.

This rearrangement joins TRBV9 to TRBJ2-2; tentatively, D is TRBD1 (6 bases). CDR3 size: 15 residues. The V gene lost 0 bases and the J gene lost 5 bases, with 11 bases spanning the gap. CDR1 and CDR2 (germline): SGDLS, YYNGEE. The DNA of the CDR3 is TGTGCCAGCAGCGTAGAAGGACAGACGACCGGGGAGCTGTTTTTT. It encodes CASSVEGQTTGELFF.

With regard to this clonotype: A read error is possible here, since a much larger clone lies one base away. The genes are TRBV5-1 and TRBJ2-5; D is perhaps TRBD1 (6 bases). The ends were cut back, 4 bases at V and 11 bases at J, with 24 bases in the middle. The germline V gene has CDR1 SGHRS and CDR2 YFSETQ. The CDR3 consists of 15 residues. Here the CDR3 reads CASSQDGTSYNEQYF. The CDR3 DNA reads TGCGCCAGCAGCCAGGACGGGACATCCTACAATGAGCAGTACTTC.

In its sample, this clonotype was seen many times. This sequence joins TRBV12-3 or TRBV12-4 and TRBJ2-1; D gene unclear. This CDR3 spans 12 amino acids. V shed 3 bases and J shed 10 bases, with 10 bases lying between them. CDR3 DNA sequence: TGTGCCAGCAGTTTGGTAGTGGAAGAGCAGTTCTTC. Its protein product is CASSLVVEEQFF.

This clonotype was detected many times. This sequence joins TRBV28 and TRBJ1-4; TRBD1 agrees at 9 bases. Germline V CDR1 and CDR2: MDHEN, SYDVKM. This CDR3 has 14 residues. With 10 bases clipped from V and 8 bases from J, the junction kept 11 bases outside the gene matches. The chain's CDR3 is CATYRGQGREKLFF. The CDR3 DNA follows: TGTGCCACCTATAGGGGACAGGGTCGGGAAAAACTGTTTTTT. Variable domain in full (rest from reference TRBV28 and TRBJ1-4): DVKVTQSSRYLVKRTGEKVFLECVQDMDHENMFWYRQDPGLGLRLIYFSYDVKMKEKGDIPEGYSVSREKKERFSLILESASTNQTSMYLCATYRGQGREKLFFGSGTQLSVL.

The rearrangement joins TRBV6-1 to TRBJ1-3; D is unclear. V was clipped by 3 bases and J by 0 bases, with 12 bases between them. In germline, CDR1 is MNHNS, CDR2 SASEGT. The CDR3 totals 16 residues. Here the CDR3 reads CASSEGSGFSGNTIYF. The CDR3 DNA reads as TGTGCCAGCAGTGAGGGGTCAGGTTTCTCTGGAAACACCATATATTTT.

Comments on this clonotype: This likely stems from a read error, as it lies one base from a far larger clone. A read error is likely, as this CDR3 ends without the conserved phenylalanine or tryptophan. The chain employs TRBV28 and TRBJ2-3; D remains unclear. The CDR3 totals 15 residues. Germline values: CDR1 MDHEN, CDR2 SYDVKM. Trimming cost V 6 bases and J 2 bases, with 15 bases left between them. The CDR3 region has the DNA TGTGCCAGCAGCTTAGCAGGAAGCTTCACAGATACGCAGTATTCT. Translated, it gives CASSLAGSFTDTQYS.

This clonotype was counted at least ten times. This rearrangement joins TRBV2 to TRBJ2-2, with TRBD1 matching 8 bases. V gave up 6 bases and J gave up 1 base; unmatched junction bases: 4. The CDR3 runs to 15 residues. Germline V gene sequence: CDR1 SNHLY, CDR2 FYNNEI. The CDR3 is CASRGQGGNTGELFF. CDR3 sequence (DNA): TGTGCCAGCAGAGGACAGGGTGGGAACACCGGGGAGCTGTTTTTT. The complete variable domain, with remaining parts taken from reference TRBV2 and TRBJ2-2, reads EPEVTQTPSHQVTQMGQEVILRCVPISNHLYFYWYRQILGQKVEFLVSFYNNEISEKSEIFDDQFSVERPDGSNFTLKIRSTKLEDSAMYFCASRGQGGNTGELFFGEGSRLTVL.

The V call is TRBV12-3 or TRBV12-4, the J call TRBJ2-7; TRBD2 might be the D (5 bases). This CDR3 is 14 amino acids long. V lost 7 bases and J lost 1, with 14 bases in between. CDR3 loop: CASTRTGASYEQYF. The CDR3 nucleotides are TGTGCCAGCACCCGGACTGGCGCGTCCTACGAGCAGTACTTC.

This clonotype was counted many times. The rearrangement joins TRBV28 to TRBJ2-1, with D possibly being TRBD2 (5 bases). Germline V CDR1 and CDR2: MDHEN, SYDVKM. The CDR3 spans 14 residues. V shed 6 bases and J shed 0 bases, with 9 bases lying between them. This chain's CDR3 is CASRGRSSYNEQFF. DNA for the CDR3: TGTGCCAGCAGGGGGAGAAGCTCCTACAATGAGCAGTTCTTC.

A few counts support this clonotype. The chain employs TRBV12-3 or TRBV12-4 and TRBJ1-6; tentative D call: TRBD1 (6 bases). The CDR3 runs 14 residues. Trimming removed 6 bases at V and 7 bases at J, with 13 bases between. In DNA form, the CDR3 reads TGTGCCAGCAGCACGGGGGCCCCAAATTCACCCCTCCACTTT. Its translation is CASSTGAPNSPLHF.

This clonotype was counted a few times. The chain links TRBV6-1 to TRBJ1-5; 9 bases agree with TRBD1. The ends lost 5 bases at V and 2 bases at J; junction bases unmatched: 13. Germline CDR1 is MNHNS and CDR2 is SASEGT. The CDR3 is 18 amino acids. In DNA form, the CDR3 reads TGTGCCAGCAGTCCGGGACAGGGCTCGGAGTGGGGCAATCAGCCCCAGCATTTT. It encodes CASSPGQGSEWGNQPQHF.

This clonotype has a count of ten or more. The rearrangement uses TRBV18 and TRBJ1-1; D gene uncertain. Trimming cost V 5 bases and J 6 bases, with 13 bases left between them. This CDR3 has 13 amino acids. Germline lookup yields CDR1 KGHSH and CDR2 LQKENI. The CDR3 region has the DNA TGTGCCAGCTCATTCGGGTCTGGAGCTGAAGCTTTCTTT. Amino acids: CASSFGSGAEAFF.

This clonotype was counted many times. The chain uses TRBV11-3 and TRBJ2-1; TRBD1 aligns across 9 bases. With 5 bases clipped from V and 6 bases from J, the junction kept 8 bases outside the gene matches. The CDR3 runs to 15 residues. Germline CDR1 reads SGHNT; CDR2 reads YENEEA. The CDR3 nucleotides are TGTGCCAGCAGCGGCGCGGGACAGGGCGGCAATGAGCAGTTCTTC. This sequence encodes CASSGAGQGGNEQFF.

This clonotype was counted only a few times. This chain connects TRBV24-1 to TRBJ1-3; D call uncertain. There are 14 residues in the CDR3. Trimming cost V 5 bases and J 7 bases, with 14 bases left between them. Germline loops: CDR1 KGHDR, CDR2 SFDVKD. CDR3 sequence: CATSGIRPLNTIYF. The DNA of the CDR3 is TGTGCCACCAGTGGCATAAGACCGCTTAACACCATATATTTT.

For this clonotype: It may be a read error: a sequence one base away is much more abundant. The V gene is TRBV7-9, the J gene TRBJ1-4; perhaps TRBD1 as D (5 bases). Per the germline V gene, CDR1 is SEHNR and CDR2 is FQNEAQ (reference sequence). V was cut by 5 bases and J by 0 bases, with 13 bases left in between. CDR3 length: 16 amino acids. The CDR3 coding sequence is TGTGCCAGCAGCGCCCGGTACAGGACAACTAATGAAAAACTGTTTTTT. The encoded protein is CASSARYRTTNEKLFF.

The rearrangement links TRBV20-1 to TRBJ2-2; D call uncertain. Per the germline V gene, CDR1 is DFQATT and CDR2 is SNEGSKA (reference sequence). There are 13 residues in the CDR3. Trimming stripped 5 bases from V and 1 base from J, with 8 bases between. The chain's CDR3 is CSAEDLNTGELFF. For the CDR3, the DNA is TGCAGTGCTGAAGATTTGAACACCGGGGAGCTGTTTTTT.

CDR3 nucleotide sequence: TGTGCCAGCACTCCCCTAACCGGGGGGCCTGAGAACACTGAAGCTTTCTTT. This codes for CASTPLTGGPENTEAFF. This chain connects TRBV5-6 to TRBJ1-1; the D gene is possibly TRBD1 (6 bases). CDR3 length equals 17 residues. Trimming removed 6 bases from V and 1 base from J, with 22 bases in between. Looked up from germline, CDR1 is SGHDT and CDR2 is YYEEEE.

J is TRBJ1-1 and V is TRBV12-3 or TRBV12-4; D not resolved. The CDR3 covers 14 residues. The germline V and J ends were trimmed by 5 bases and 8 bases, with 18 bases remaining between them. CDR3 nucleotide sequence: TGTGCCAGCAGTATGCTCCAGGTTTCTGTGGAAGCTTTCTTT. Protein sequence: CASSMLQVSVEAFF.